Detailed here is one T cell receptor (beta chain). Its antigen remains undetermined. Per-base quality was not reported, and no clone a single base away is much larger than it. Amplification of TCR beta CDR3 regions was carried out from RNA transcripts. The first round of RT-PCR for the TCR CDR3 was performed with the HTBI primer set and the Qiagen OneStep RT-PCR kit. Libraries were constructed in a second round of multiplex PCR, after which size selection and purification were carried out. Paired-end sequencing of the libraries was performed with 100 bp reads on an Illumina HiSeq2000. The study's own analysis went as follows. SOAPnuke was used to process the raw data, removing reads that contained adapters or uncalled bases, had a mean Phred below 15, or lacked an exact match to the constant primer or identifier. COPE v1.2.5 was used to merge the high-quality paired reads, and each unique nucleotide sequence was defined as a clonotype. MiTCR v1.1 was used to align clonotypes to the IMGT TRBV, TRBD and TRBJ reference segments. Analysis was restricted to V-J combinations with a frequency above 0.0001, which covered 98% to 99.2% of repertoires. A TCS score was defined as the ratio between F50 (clonal expansion) and ExV (chaos), using BLOSUM62-based TCRdist between CDR3 peptides within each V-J. Welch's t-statistics and random forest reduced several hundred V-J features to 13, which were used in a naive Bayes classifier (R e1071). TCRdb applied fastp at Q25 and MiXCR to the public reads, then kept only in-frame beta chains. Rows are unified per CDR3 protein, each entry keeping the most common DNA and genes. None of the V and J calls come from the authors' own analysis; TCRdb made them. The sample profile shows about 350,000 distinct CDR3 sequences; approximately 19% of them were found once. The biggest ten clones account for about 4% of the sample.

Graves' hyperthyroidism was defined as stable when no progression to ophthalmopathy occurred over 18 months of follow-up. Hyperthyroidism patients were newly diagnosed, had a disease duration of under 2 months, and were aged 18 to 65 years. The study excluded patients with uncontrolled infections, other autoimmune diseases, pregnancy or lactation. Diagnoses were based on clinical symptoms, serum thyroxine and TRAb, thyroid ultrasound and orbital computed tomography. PBMCs were separated from roughly 10 ml of fresh peripheral blood using Ficoll-Paque density gradient centrifugation. Total RNA was extracted with Trizol reagent, and quality was checked on an Agilent 2100 Bioanalyzer. The sample is drawn from a study of T cells in Graves' hyperthyroidism and ophthalmopathy (dated by TCRdb to between 2018 and 2021). Describing the broader study: Peripheral blood samples were taken at the time of initial diagnosis, prior to any treatment. A discovery cohort of approximately 97 patients, roughly 45 with Graves' ophthalmopathy and about 58 with stable Graves' hyperthyroidism, was used to find distinguishing TCR V-J signatures. Whether ophthalmopathy could be predicted prospectively was tested in an independent validation cohort made up of under 20 hyperthyroidism patients plus 17 patients who later progressed to ophthalmopathy. The 100 or so discovery patients were randomly split 7:3 into training and test sets. Thyroid tissue and blood T-cell repertoires from about 6 Graves' hyperthyroidism patients were also compared in the study. After sampling, hyperthyroidism patients received methimazole starting at 30 mg daily, and ophthalmopathy patients received high-dose intravenous methylprednisolone. The paper reports TCR Vbeta CDR3 sequencing of fewer than 150 peripheral blood samples: around 45 ophthalmopathy, around 80 hyperthyroidism and around 17 progressor patients.

Study-level results and caveats: In validation, the model predicted progression to ophthalmopathy a median of about 5.9 months before onset, with over 60% sensitivity and around 76% specificity. Sample size was not statistically predetermined, and investigators were not blinded to group allocation. Ophthalmopathy was separated from stable hyperthyroidism by a 13 V-J signature model, with 87.88% sensitivity and 81% to 83% specificity obtained in cross-validation and 80%/75% obtained in testing. Most expanded thyroid clonotypes (frequency above 0.001) were also detected in blood, a finding suggesting that blood repertoires may reflect thyroid immune responses.

The germline V and J ends show losses of 5 bases and 6 bases respectively, and no gene match explains 12 bases of the junction. Sequences MNHNS (CDR1) and SASEGT (CDR2) are obtained from the germline V gene. The CDR3 has 17 amino acids, counting the end cysteine and phenylalanine. Only the CDR3 part of the read is kept: 51 bases, read in frame from the first base. The chain is encoded by TRBV6-1 joined to TRBJ2-2; TRBD1 fits 10 bases in the junction. Source material: blood. The clonotype comes from a woman between 18 and 30 years old with Graves' hyperthyroidism. CDR3 protein: CASSLPRTGGLAGELFF. In nucleotides, the sequence is TGTGCCAGCAGTCTTCCGCGGACAGGGGGTTTGGCCGGGGAGCTGTTTTTT.